Below, one T cell receptor beta chain is given with its context. This sample was included in a study of T cell responses to AZD1222 COVID-19 vaccine. The CDR3 contains 13 residues. Trimming removed 3 bases from V and 11 bases from J, with 16 bases in between. Germline CDR1 MGHDK, CDR2 SYGVNS. TCRdb's table, derived via immunoSEQ multiplex PCR, lists solely in-frame clones and lacks some. The sample consists of about 130,000 clones, around 89% of them appearing once. The J gene is TRBJ1-1, the V gene TRBV25-1; no reliable D call. The receptor was derived from an adult in good health. This sample comprised peripheral blood, obtained on day 0 of AZD1222 vaccination. The CDR3, as DNA: TGTGCCAGCAGTGACGCGACATTTATGTCTGCTTTCTTT. Residues: CASSDATFMSAFF.